The source of this T cell receptor beta chain is a study of control samples from healthy donors and cancer patients. The CDR3 is 15 residues long. Germline V gives CDR1 MNHEY, CDR2 SVGAGI. The assay was immunoSEQ multiplex PCR, and TCRdb's table has in-frame clones only and misses some. Among about 60,000 clones listed, over 75% were seen once. In regard to this clone: The junction and the germline gene differ at one end; a read error may be behind it.

The sample comprised blood. The V call is TRBV6-5, the J call TRBJ1-5; maybe TRBD1 (5 bases). The sequence derives from a man in his forties in good health. CDR3 protein: CASSHSDSSNQPQHF. In nucleotides, the CDR3 is TGTGCCAGCAGTCACTCCGACAGTAGCAATCAGCCCCAGCATTTT.